This record concerns one T cell receptor beta chain sequence. Its matching antigen is unknown. From germline, CDR1 is SGHTA and CDR2 FQGTGA. V lost 0 bases to trimming and J lost 2 bases, with 5 bases between them. The CDR3 extends over 14 amino acids. This sample was included in a study of T-cell memory formation after mild COVID-19. TCRdb passed the 5' RACE reads through MiXCR, listing each CDR3 protein once. This sample has around 500,000 distinct CDR3 sequences, with 18% found just once. Study results and caveats: The study found contracting CD4+ clones mainly in CM and EM and contracting CD8+ clones in EMRA.

The genes are TRBV7-3 and TRBJ2-1; D call uncertain. This TCR was recovered from an adult woman who had mild COVID-19 (a few samples of this study predate the infection). Cell type and time point are not known. Sequences were obtained from PBMCs or a T cell subset sorted from them (not recorded which). CDR3 sequence (DNA): TGTGCCAGCAGCTTAACCCTAGCCTACAATGAGCAGTTCTTC. It codes for CASSLTLAYNEQFF.